This T cell receptor (beta chain) was recovered during a study of cytotoxic CD8 clonotypes in ibrutinib-treated CLL. Concerning this clone: Its specificity is not known.

Findings of the study overall: Clonality went up at ibrutinib response and then declined back toward baseline at progression.

Using immunoSEQ multiplex PCR, the repertoire was profiled, and TCRdb retains in-frame clones only, with some absent. This sample yields about 60,000 clones, of which roughly 50% are seen a single time; roughly 22% belongs to the top ten. The TCR beta libraries used around 2.2 micrograms of genomic DNA that came from cryopreserved PBMCs. Losses at the gene ends were 5 bases for V and 4 bases for J; bases not matched to a gene: 2. The CDR3 sequence is 13 residues long. Looked up from germline, CDR1 is LNHDA and CDR2 is SQIVND (reference sequence). The rearrangement joins TRBV19 to TRBJ2-1; 7 nucleotides agree with TRBD2. The sample in question was PBMCs, obtained after 24 months of ibrutinib treatment. The receptor comes from a human donor with chronic lymphocytic leukemia. CDR3 protein: CASSQRGYNEQFF. The CDR3 region has the DNA TGTGCCAGTAGTCAGCGGGGTTACAATGAGCAGTTCTTC.